What follows is one T cell receptor (beta chain) and its context. Its cognate antigen is unknown. The same CDR3 arises from other DNA sequences in this sample as well. These data belong to a study of PD-1 blockade in classical Hodgkin lymphoma. The CDR3 is 18 residues long. Trimming removed 4 bases at V and 2 bases at J, with 23 bases between. The germline CDR1 and CDR2 sequences are WNHNN and SYGVQD (reference sequence). As for time point: cycle 4 day 1 (C4D1), after less than seven weeks of nivolumab. After autologous stem cell transplantation all patients relapsed, and prior brentuximab vedotin exposure differed between cohorts. When best responses were assessed, they were complete response, partial response or progressive disease. The protocol was immunoSEQ multiplex PCR, while the TCRdb copy is restricted to in-frame clones and leaves out a portion. The sample includes about 18,000 clones, about 83% of them seen just once.

The study's findings and limits: By C4D1 there was a significant rise in CD4+ TCR diversity but not in CD8+ TCR diversity.

Sample: peripheral blood mononuclear cells (PBMCs), taken before the fourth cycle of nivolumab. The V call is TRBV10-1, the J call TRBJ2-5, with D maybe TRBD1 (6 bases). This sequence was found in a human donor with classical Hodgkin lymphoma. Here the CDR3 DNA reads TGCGCCAGCAGTGCAATCCCGGGACGGGACACAAGGCAAGAGACCCAGTACTTC. It encodes CASSAIPGRDTRQETQYF.